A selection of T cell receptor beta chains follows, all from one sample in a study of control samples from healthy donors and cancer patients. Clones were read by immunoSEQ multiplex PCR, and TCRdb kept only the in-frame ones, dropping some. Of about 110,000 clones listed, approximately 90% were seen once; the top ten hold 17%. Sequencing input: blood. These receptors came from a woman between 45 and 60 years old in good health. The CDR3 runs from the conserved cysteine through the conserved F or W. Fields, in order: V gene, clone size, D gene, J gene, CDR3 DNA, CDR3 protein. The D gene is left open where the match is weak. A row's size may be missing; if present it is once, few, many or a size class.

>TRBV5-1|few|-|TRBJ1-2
TGCGCCAGCAGCTTGGCCGTAGCTAGAGGAGGCTACACCTTC
CASSLAVARGGYTF
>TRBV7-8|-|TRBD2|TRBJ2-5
TGTGCCAGCATTCGCGAGCGGGGGAACCAAGAGACCCAGTACTTC
CASIRERGNQETQYF
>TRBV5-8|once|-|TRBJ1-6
TGTGCCAGCAGCTTCTCCGGGACCGCTAACTCCTATAATTCACCCCTCCACTTT
CASSFSGTANSYNSPLHF
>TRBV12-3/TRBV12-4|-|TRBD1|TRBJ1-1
TGTGCCAGCAACCATCAGGGGGCGGCTTTCTTT
CASNHQGAAFF
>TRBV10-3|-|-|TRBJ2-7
TGTGCCATCAGTGAAGGAGAGGAAATCTACGAGCAGTACTTC
CAISEGEEIYEQYF
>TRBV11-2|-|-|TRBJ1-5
TGTGCCAGCAGCTTAGGAAGGGGAGGTCGGATCAATCAGCCCCAGCATTTT
CASSLGRGGRINQPQHF
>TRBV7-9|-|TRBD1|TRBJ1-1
TGTGCCAGCAGCTCCGGACAGGGATGGACTGAAGCTTTCTTT
CASSSGQGWTEAFF
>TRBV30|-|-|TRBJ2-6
TGTGCCTGGAGAATCACAGGGAAGTCTGGGGCCAACGTCCTGACTTTC
CAWRITGKSGANVLTF
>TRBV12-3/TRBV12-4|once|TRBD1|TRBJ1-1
TGTGCCAGCAGGCCGGGACAGGTAGCTGAAGCTTTCTTT
CASRPGQVAEAFF
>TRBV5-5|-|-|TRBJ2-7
TGTGCCAGCAGCTCTGGGGTGGCCGTCAGATCCTACGAGCAGTACTTC
CASSSGVAVRSYEQYF
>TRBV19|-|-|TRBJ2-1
TGTGCCAGTAGTAGAACAGGCTTACCCTCCAATGAGCAGTTCTTC
CASSRTGLPSNEQFF